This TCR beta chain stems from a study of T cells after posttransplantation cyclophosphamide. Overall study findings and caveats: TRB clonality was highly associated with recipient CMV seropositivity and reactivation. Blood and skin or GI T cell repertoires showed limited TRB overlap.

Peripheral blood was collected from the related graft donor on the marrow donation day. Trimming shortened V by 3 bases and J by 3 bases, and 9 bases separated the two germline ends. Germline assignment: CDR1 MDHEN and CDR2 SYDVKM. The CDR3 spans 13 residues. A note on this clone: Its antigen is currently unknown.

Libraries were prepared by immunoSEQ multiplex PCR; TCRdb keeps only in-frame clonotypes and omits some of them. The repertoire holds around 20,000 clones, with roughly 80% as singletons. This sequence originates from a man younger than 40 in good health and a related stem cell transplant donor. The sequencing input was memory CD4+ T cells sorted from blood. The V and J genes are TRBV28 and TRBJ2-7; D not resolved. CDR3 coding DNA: TGTGCCAGCAGTTTCCCCTCTAGCTACGAGCAGTACTTC. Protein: CASSFPSSYEQYF.